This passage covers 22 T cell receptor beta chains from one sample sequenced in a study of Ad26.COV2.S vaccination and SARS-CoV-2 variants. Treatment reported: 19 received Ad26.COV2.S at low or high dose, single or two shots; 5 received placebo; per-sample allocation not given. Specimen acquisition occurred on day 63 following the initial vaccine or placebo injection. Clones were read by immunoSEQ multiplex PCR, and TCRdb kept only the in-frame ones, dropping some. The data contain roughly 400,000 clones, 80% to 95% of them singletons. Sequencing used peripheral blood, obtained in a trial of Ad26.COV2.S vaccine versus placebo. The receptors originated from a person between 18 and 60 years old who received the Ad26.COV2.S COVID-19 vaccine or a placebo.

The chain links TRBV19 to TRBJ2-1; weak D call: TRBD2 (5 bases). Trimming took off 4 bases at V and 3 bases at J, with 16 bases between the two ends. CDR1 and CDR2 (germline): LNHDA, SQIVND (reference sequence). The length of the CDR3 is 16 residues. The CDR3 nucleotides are TGTGCCAGTAGTACCCCCCGGAGAGGGATCTACAATGAGCAGTTCTTC. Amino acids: CASSTPRRGIYNEQFF. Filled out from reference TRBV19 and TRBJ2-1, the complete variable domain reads DGGITQSPKYLFRKEGQNVTLSCEQNLNHDAMYWYRQDPGQGLRLIYYSQIVNDFQKGDIAEGYSVSREKKESFPLTVTSAQKNPTAFYLCASSTPRRGIYNEQFFGPGTRLTVL.

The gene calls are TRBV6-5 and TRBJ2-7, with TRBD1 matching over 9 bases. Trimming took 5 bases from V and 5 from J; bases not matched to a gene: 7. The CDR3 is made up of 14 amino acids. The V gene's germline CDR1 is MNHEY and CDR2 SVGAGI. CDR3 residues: CASSPGTGTHEQYF. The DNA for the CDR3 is TGTGCCAGCAGTCCCGGGACAGGGACCCACGAGCAGTACTTC.

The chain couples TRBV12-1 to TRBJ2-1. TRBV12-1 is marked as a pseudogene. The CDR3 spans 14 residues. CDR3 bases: TGTGCCAGCAGCCCCGGACCTTCCTACAATGAGCAGTTCTTC. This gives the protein CASSPGPSYNEQFF.

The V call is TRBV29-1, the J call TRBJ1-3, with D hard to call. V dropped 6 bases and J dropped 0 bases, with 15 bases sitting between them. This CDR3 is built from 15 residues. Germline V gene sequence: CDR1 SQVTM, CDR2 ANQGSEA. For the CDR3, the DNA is TGCAGCGTGACTATTACGGCAGACTCTGGAAACACCATATATTTT. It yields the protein CSVTITADSGNTIYF.

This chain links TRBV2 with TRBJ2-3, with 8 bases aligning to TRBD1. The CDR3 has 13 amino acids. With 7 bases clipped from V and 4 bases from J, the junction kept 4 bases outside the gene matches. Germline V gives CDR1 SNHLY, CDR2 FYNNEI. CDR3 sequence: CASNTGGSDTQYF. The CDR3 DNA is TGTGCCAGCAACACAGGGGGATCAGATACGCAGTATTTT.

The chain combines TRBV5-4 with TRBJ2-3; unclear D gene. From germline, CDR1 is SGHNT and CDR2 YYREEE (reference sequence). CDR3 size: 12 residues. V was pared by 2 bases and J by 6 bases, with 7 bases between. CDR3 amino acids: CASSFLQDTQYF. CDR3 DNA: TGTGCCAGCAGCTTTCTCCAGGATACGCAGTATTTT.

CDR3 DNA sequence: TGCGCCAGCAGCTACGGGGGTTTCGGAGCCCGGGACGAGCAGTACTTC. Translating gives CASSYGGFGARDEQYF. The chain uses TRBV4-1 and TRBJ2-7, with a weak D call TRBD2 (6 bases). The CDR3 has 16 residues. The germline V gene has CDR1 MGHRA and CDR2 YSYEKL. V lost 5 bases and J 5 bases, leaving 22 bases between the germline ends.

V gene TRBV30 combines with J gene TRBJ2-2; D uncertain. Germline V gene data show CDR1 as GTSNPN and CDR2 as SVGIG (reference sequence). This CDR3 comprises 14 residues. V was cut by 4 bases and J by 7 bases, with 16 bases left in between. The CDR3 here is CAWTPFVSGGELFF. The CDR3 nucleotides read TGTGCCTGGACCCCTTTCGTTTCGGGCGGGGAGCTGTTTTTT.

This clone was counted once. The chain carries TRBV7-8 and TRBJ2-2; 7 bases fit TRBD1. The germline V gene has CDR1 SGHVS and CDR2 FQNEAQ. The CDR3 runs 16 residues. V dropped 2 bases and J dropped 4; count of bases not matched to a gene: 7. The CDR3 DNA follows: TGTGCCAGCAGCTTAAGAGGGGGCGTCGGCACCGGGGAGCTGTTTTTT. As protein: CASSLRGGVGTGELFF.

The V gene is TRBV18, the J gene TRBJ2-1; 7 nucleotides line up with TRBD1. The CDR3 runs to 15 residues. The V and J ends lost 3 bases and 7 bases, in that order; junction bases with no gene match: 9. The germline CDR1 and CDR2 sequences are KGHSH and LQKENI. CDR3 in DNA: TGTGCCAGCTCACCGTTTGAGGGGGCCGGTAATGAGCAGTTCTTC. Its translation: CASSPFEGAGNEQFF.

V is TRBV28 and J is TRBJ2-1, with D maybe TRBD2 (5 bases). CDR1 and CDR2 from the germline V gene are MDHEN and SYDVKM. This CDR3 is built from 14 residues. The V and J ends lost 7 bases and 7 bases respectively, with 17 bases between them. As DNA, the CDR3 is TGTGCCAGCAACTTGTCGGGCGGGTGGAATGAGCAGTTCTTC. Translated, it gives CASNLSGGWNEQFF.

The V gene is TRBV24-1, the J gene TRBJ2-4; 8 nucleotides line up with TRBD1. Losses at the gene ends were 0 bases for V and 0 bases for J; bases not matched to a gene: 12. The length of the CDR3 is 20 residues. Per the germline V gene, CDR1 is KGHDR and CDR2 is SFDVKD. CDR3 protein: CATSDLRTGQCSIAKNIQYF. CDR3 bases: TGTGCCACCAGTGATTTGCGGACAGGGCAATGTTCTATAGCCAAAAACATTCAGTACTTC.

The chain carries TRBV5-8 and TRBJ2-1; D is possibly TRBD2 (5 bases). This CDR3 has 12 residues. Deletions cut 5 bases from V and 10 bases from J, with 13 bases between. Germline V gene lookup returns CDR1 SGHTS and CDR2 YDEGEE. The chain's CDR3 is CASSPGLPEQFF. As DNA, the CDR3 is TGTGCCAGCAGTCCTGGACTTCCGGAGCAGTTCTTC. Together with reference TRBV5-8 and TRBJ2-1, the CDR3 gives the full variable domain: EAGVTQSPTHLIKTRGQQATLRCSPISGHTSVYWYQQALGLGLQFLLWYDEGEERNRGNFPPRFSGRQFPNYSSELNVNALELEDSALYLCASSPGLPEQFFGPGTRLTVL.

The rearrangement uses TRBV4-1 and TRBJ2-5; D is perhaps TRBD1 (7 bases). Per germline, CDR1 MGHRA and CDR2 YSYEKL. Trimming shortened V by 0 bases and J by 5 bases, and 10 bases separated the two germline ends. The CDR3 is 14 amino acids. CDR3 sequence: CASSQEQGRETQYF. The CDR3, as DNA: TGCGCCAGCAGCCAAGAACAGGGGAGGGAGACCCAGTACTTC.

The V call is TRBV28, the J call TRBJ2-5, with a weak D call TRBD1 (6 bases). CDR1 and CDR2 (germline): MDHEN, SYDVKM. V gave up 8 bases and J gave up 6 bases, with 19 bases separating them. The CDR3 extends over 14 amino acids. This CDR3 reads CASSTAGDVKTQYF. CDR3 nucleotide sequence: TGTGCCAGCTCGACTGCAGGGGATGTAAAGACCCAGTACTTC.

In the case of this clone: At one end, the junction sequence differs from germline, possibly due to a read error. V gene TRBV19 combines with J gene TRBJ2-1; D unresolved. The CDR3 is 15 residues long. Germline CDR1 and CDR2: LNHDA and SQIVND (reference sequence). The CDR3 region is CASSIIRPSSNEQFF. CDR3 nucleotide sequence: TGTGCCAGTAGTATAATAAGACCCTCCTCCAATGAGCAGTTCTTC.

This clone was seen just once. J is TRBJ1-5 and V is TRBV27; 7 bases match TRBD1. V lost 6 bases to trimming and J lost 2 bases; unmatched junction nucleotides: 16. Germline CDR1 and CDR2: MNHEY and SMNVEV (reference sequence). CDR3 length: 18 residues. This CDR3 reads CASSSLPGGSIGNQPQHF. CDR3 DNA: TGTGCCAGCAGCTCCTTGCCAGGGGGGTCTATCGGCAATCAGCCCCAGCATTTT.

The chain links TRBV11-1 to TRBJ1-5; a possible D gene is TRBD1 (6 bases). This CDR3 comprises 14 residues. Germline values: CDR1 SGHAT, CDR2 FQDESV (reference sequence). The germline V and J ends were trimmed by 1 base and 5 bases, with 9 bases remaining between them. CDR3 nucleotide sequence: TGTGCCAGCAGCTTAGTTCGGGGGCATCAGCCCCAGCATTTT. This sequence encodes CASSLVRGHQPQHF.

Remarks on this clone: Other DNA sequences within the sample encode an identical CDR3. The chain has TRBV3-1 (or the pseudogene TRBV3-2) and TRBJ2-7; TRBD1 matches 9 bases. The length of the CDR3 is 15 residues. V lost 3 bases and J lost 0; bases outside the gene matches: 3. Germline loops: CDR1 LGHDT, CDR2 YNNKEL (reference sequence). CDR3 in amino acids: CASSQPGQGSYEQYF. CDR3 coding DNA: TGTGCCAGCAGCCAGCCGGGACAGGGCTCCTACGAGCAGTACTTC.

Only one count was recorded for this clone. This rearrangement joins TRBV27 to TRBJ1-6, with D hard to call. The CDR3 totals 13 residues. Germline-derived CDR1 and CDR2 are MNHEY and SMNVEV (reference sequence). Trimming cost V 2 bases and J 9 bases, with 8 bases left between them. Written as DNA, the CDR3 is TGTGCCAGCAGTTTAACGGTCGGTTCACCCCTCCACTTT. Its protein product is CASSLTVGSPLHF.

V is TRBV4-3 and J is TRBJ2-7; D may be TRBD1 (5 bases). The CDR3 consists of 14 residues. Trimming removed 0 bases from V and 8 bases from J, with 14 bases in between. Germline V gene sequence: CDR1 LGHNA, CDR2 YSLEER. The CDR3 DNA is TGCGCCAGCAGCCAAGAAGACGGGCAGGGCCAGCAGTACTTC. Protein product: CASSQEDGQGQQYF.

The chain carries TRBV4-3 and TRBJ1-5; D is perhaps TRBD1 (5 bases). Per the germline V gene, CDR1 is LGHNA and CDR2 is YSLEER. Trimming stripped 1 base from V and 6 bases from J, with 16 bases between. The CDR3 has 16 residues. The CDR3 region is CASSQVFRAQGQPQHF. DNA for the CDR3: TGCGCCAGCAGCCAAGTCTTCAGGGCGCAGGGTCAGCCCCAGCATTTT.